This TCR beta chain comes out of a study of T cell responses to AZD1222 COVID-19 vaccine. Only in-frame clones appear in the TCRdb table, and some are missing; sequencing was by immunoSEQ multiplex PCR. The sample has some 150,000 clones, 80% to 95% seen once. Sequencing used peripheral blood, obtained 28 days after the second AZD1222 dose. This clonotype was sampled from an adult who received the AZD1222 COVID-19 vaccine.

CDR3 DNA: TGTGCCAGCAGTTCTCCGGCTGGCAGAGAGAACACTGAAGCTTTCTTT. The encoded protein is CASSSPAGRENTEAFF. This chain joins TRBV28 and TRBJ1-1; D is unresolved. The ends were cut back, 4 bases at V and 1 base at J, with 16 bases in the middle. From germline, CDR1 is MDHEN and CDR2 SYDVKM. There are 16 residues in the CDR3.